The rows below give T cell receptor beta chains drawn from one sample of a study of vaccination effects on CD4 cells after COVID-19. Their target antigens are unknown. Assay used: immunoSEQ multiplex PCR; TCRdb lists only in-frame clones, some missing. This table has around 26,000 clones, around 67% appearing once. The starting material was CD4+ T cells from PBMCs cultured without peptide, obtained before COVID-19 vaccination. These receptor sequences come from a human donor who received a COVID-19 vaccine. Each CDR3 is given without its conserved first and last residue. The order of the fields is V gene, D gene, CDR3 protein. The D gene is left open where the match is weak.

v_call: TRBV7-3; d_call: TRBD2; cdr3_aa: ASSKAPAGGVETQY
v_call: TRBV4-1; d_call: TRBD1; cdr3_aa: ASSPRGGGGEKLF
v_call: TRBV28; d_call: .; cdr3_aa: ASTPFVGGRDTQY
v_call: TRBV28; d_call: .; cdr3_aa: ASSFGNLNGYT
v_call: TRBV27; d_call: TRBD2; cdr3_aa: ASRPGLPGDTQY
v_call: TRBV7-9; d_call: .; cdr3_aa: ASGRSTLQGKPTNEKLF
v_call: TRBV6-1; d_call: TRBD1; cdr3_aa: ASSDRDRPRYGYT
v_call: TRBV10-3; d_call: .; cdr3_aa: AISDLRRGYEQY
v_call: TRBV5-1; d_call: .; cdr3_aa: ASSHQAVGTSNEKLF
v_call: TRBV5-4; d_call: .; cdr3_aa: ASTQRGGGYT
v_call: TRBV7-2; d_call: .; cdr3_aa: ASSPQGGGAIYNEQF
v_call: TRBV21-1; d_call: .; cdr3_aa: ASSKDPGQGFERNEKLF
v_call: TRBV20-1; d_call: .; cdr3_aa: SASTLGGYSYNEQF
v_call: TRBV7-2; d_call: .; cdr3_aa: ASSPSGTANYGYT
v_call: TRBV11-2; d_call: .; cdr3_aa: ASSLSGHLRGEQY
v_call: TRBV2; d_call: .; cdr3_aa: ASSLRRTEAF
v_call: TRBV3-1/TRBV3-2; d_call: .; cdr3_aa: ASSHKNQPQH
v_call: TRBV19; d_call: TRBD2; cdr3_aa: ASSREGPIGEQY
v_call: TRBV4-3; d_call: .; cdr3_aa: ASSQGRWETQY
v_call: TRBV3-1/TRBV3-2; d_call: TRBD2; cdr3_aa: ASSLGLAGGREQY
v_call: TRBV5-3; d_call: .; cdr3_aa: AGNGYT
v_call: TRBV19; d_call: .; cdr3_aa: ASSISGYEQY
v_call: TRBV30; d_call: .; cdr3_aa: AWIPKKVGMNTEAF
v_call: TRBV12-2; d_call: .; cdr3_aa: ASRPAYTEAF
v_call: TRBV4-3; d_call: .; cdr3_aa: ASSQEWKYSPLH
v_call: TRBV4-3; d_call: .; cdr3_aa: ASRSSDNEKLF
v_call: TRBV7-2; d_call: .; cdr3_aa: ASRREESGGYT